This T cell receptor beta chain emerged from a study of patients and donors after allogeneic stem cell transplantation. This clonotype was seen more than once but under ten times. MiXCR, applied by TCRdb to the RT-PCR reads, yields one record per CDR3 protein. This table has some 10,000 distinct CDR3 sequences, about 20% appearing once. This CDR3 is built from 13 residues. The V end was cut by 3 bases, the J end by 4 bases, with 8 bases between. The TCR comes from a human donor who was either an allogeneic HSCT recipient or a stem cell or donor lymphocyte infusion donor (not recorded which). It is not recorded whose cells these are; they may come from a transplant donor. The chain couples TRBV12-3 or TRBV12-4 to TRBJ2-3; D is unresolved. The sequencing sample was made of blood, either unsorted or a sorted T cell fraction (not recorded which). The CDR3, as DNA: TGTGCCAGCAGTTTGGCCCGGGCAGATACGCAGTATTTT. Translated, it gives CASSLARADTQYF.